The 28 T cell receptor beta chains presented below share a single source sample, sequenced in a study of T-cell reconstitution after alpha-beta-depleted transplantation in children. Preparation of the TCRbeta library involved a method that used unique molecular identifiers. TCRdb reprocessed the PCR reads with MiXCR, giving one entry per CDR3 protein. The sample contains over 400,000 distinct CDR3 sequences, about 12% of which appear only once. Specimen: PBMCs from the stem cell graft donor, collected from the stem cell graft. These receptors originate from a human donor who donated a stem cell graft to a child with combined immunodeficiency.

This clonotype was detected only once. The germline gene is not matched at one end of the junction; a read error may be the cause. The chain recombines TRBV3-1 with TRBJ2-1, with 14 bases matching TRBD2. This CDR3 comprises 18 residues. Germline V CDR1 and CDR2: LGHDT, YNNKEL (reference sequence). CDR3 residues: CACSQGGLAGVKYNEQFF. CDR3 sequence (DNA): TGTGCCTGCAGCCAAGGGGGACTAGCGGGGGTCAAATACAATGAGCAGTTCTTC.

The V and J genes are TRBV7-2 and TRBJ2-7; 8 bases are shared with TRBD2. Germline V gene data show CDR1 as SGHTA and CDR2 as FQGNSA. V trimming: 11 bases; J trimming: 2 bases; junction bases outside the gene matches: 8. The CDR3 has 13 amino acids. CDR3 in amino acids: CAVGGDIAYEQYF. DNA of the CDR3: TGTGCCGTCGGGGGGGACATTGCCTACGAGCAGTACTTC.

This clonotype has a count of ten or more. V gene TRBV7-9 combines with J gene TRBJ1-2; possible D gene TRBD1, 5 bases. Trimming stripped 5 bases from V and 3 bases from J, with 13 bases between. The germline CDR1 and CDR2 sequences are SEHNR and FQNEAQ (reference sequence). The CDR3 extends over 14 amino acids. CDR3 nucleotides: TGTGCCAGCAGCCCAGGGCCCTCGGACTATGGCTACACCTTC. The encoded protein is CASSPGPSDYGYTF.

This clonotype was counted between two and nine times. The chain employs TRBV5-1 and TRBJ2-1; 9 bases align to TRBD2. The trim removed 2 bases at V and 1 base at J, leaving 13 bases unmatched. CDR3 length: 19 residues. Germline CDR1 is SGHRS and CDR2 is YFSETQ. CDR3 protein: CASSFGGWRGGRSYNEQFF. CDR3 bases: TGCGCCAGCAGCTTTGGGGGCTGGCGGGGGGGCCGGTCCTACAATGAGCAGTTCTTC. Drawing the rest from reference TRBV5-1 and TRBJ2-1, the complete variable domain is KAGVTQTPRYLIKTRGQQVTLSCSPISGHRSVSWYQQTPGQGLQFLFEYFSETQRNKGNFPGRFSGRQFSNSRSEMNVSTLELGDSALYLCASSFGGWRGGRSYNEQFFGPGTRLTVL.

This clonotype was detected many times. The V gene is TRBV29-1, the J gene TRBJ1-1; TRBD1 might be the D (5 bases). Looked up from germline, CDR1 is SQVTM and CDR2 is ANQGSEA. The CDR3 spans 11 residues. V was pared by 6 bases and J by 5 bases, with 10 bases between. In nucleotides, the CDR3 is TGCAGCGTCTCTCGACAGACTGAAGCTTTCTTT. Protein sequence: CSVSRQTEAFF.

This clonotype was seen a handful of times. This chain uses TRBV7-9 with TRBJ1-1; possible D gene TRBD1, 5 bases. The germline CDR1 and CDR2 sequences are SEHNR and FQNEAQ (reference sequence). The CDR3 sequence is 15 residues long. V gave up 4 bases and J gave up 1 base, with 13 bases separating them. The CDR3 sequence is CASSSPGTTNTEAFF. The DNA for the CDR3 is TGTGCCAGCAGCTCCCCCGGGACTACGAACACTGAAGCTTTCTTT.

This clonotype was seen only a few times. The chain recombines TRBV12-3 or TRBV12-4 with TRBJ1-2; weak D call: TRBD1 (5 bases). V shed 1 base and J shed 5 bases, with 14 bases lying between them. The CDR3 contains 15 residues. CDR3 loop: CASSLVAGTGYGYTF. The CDR3 DNA reads as TGTGCCAGCAGTTTAGTTGCAGGGACTGGGTATGGCTACACCTTC.

The chain carries TRBV5-1 and TRBJ2-7, with 8 bases fitting TRBD1. The V gene end was trimmed by 4 bases and the J gene end by 2 bases; junction bases not matched to a gene: 11. Looked up from germline, CDR1 is SGHRS and CDR2 is YFSETQ. This CDR3 is built from 16 residues. The chain's CDR3 is CASSPTGTGVPYEQYF. DNA for the CDR3: TGCGCCAGCAGCCCGACCGGGACAGGTGTCCCCTACGAGCAGTACTTC.

This clonotype has a handful of counts. The genes are TRBV7-9 and TRBJ2-7; no firm D call. Germline V lookup: CDR1 SEHNR, CDR2 FQNEAQ (reference sequence). V dropped 5 bases and J dropped 2 bases, with 4 bases sitting between them. The CDR3 runs to 11 residues. In DNA, the CDR3 is TGTGCCAGCAGCACCCCCTACGAGCAGTACTTC. It encodes CASSTPYEQYF.

This clonotype has a count of ten or more. The chain has TRBV5-6 and TRBJ2-2, with TRBD1 as a possible D gene (6 bases). CDR1 SGHDT and CDR2 YYEEEE come from the germline V gene. The CDR3 is made up of 14 amino acids. V lost 3 bases, J lost 4 bases, and 10 bases lay in between. CDR3 coding DNA: TGTGCCAGCAGCTACGCAGGGGTCACCGGGGAGCTGTTTTTT. It translates to CASSYAGVTGELFF.

This clonotype was recorded a few times. The J gene is TRBJ1-2, the V gene TRBV20-1, with D maybe TRBD1 (5 bases). There are 13 residues in the CDR3. Germline assignment: CDR1 DFQATT and CDR2 SNEGSKA (reference sequence). V lost 0 bases and J lost 8, with 13 bases in between. CDR3 in amino acids: CSARDRDLGGYTF. CDR3 nucleotides: TGCAGTGCTAGAGACCGGGACTTGGGGGGCTACACCTTC.

J is TRBJ2-1 and V is TRBV2, with 8 nucleotides matching TRBD2. Germline CDR1 and CDR2: SNHLY and FYNNEI. Trimming took 6 bases from V and 8 from J; bases not matched to a gene: 18. The CDR3 runs to 17 residues. CDR3 DNA sequence: TGTGCCAGCAGGAATCGGGGGGGCACTAGCCCAAAAGATGAGCAGTTCTTC. Translating it yields CASRNRGGTSPKDEQFF. The variable domain in full, with the rest retrieved from reference TRBV2 and TRBJ2-1, is EPEVTQTPSHQVTQMGQEVILRCVPISNHLYFYWYRQILGQKVEFLVSFYNNEISEKSEIFDDQFSVERPDGSNFTLKIRSTKLEDSAMYFCASRNRGGTSPKDEQFFGPGTRLTVL.

The sample holds many counts of this clonotype. This chain connects TRBV13 to TRBJ2-3; 7 nucleotides align to TRBD2. The germline gives CDR1 PRHDT, CDR2 FYEKMQ (reference sequence). The CDR3 runs to 16 residues. The V gene end was trimmed by 5 bases and the J gene end by 2 bases; junction bases not matched to a gene: 10. CDR3 sequence: CASSPSREVLTDTQYF. The CDR3 nucleotides are TGTGCCAGCAGCCCCTCCCGGGAGGTCCTCACAGATACGCAGTATTTT.

The genes are TRBV7-9 and TRBJ1-2; perhaps TRBD1 as D (6 bases). The CDR3 contains 15 residues. CDR1 is SEHNR, CDR2 FQNEAQ, per germline (reference sequence). The V end lost 4 bases, the J end lost 6 bases, and 18 bases lay between the germline ends. The CDR3 nucleotides read TGTGCCAGCAGCTCCCCCGGGACAAAACATCATGGCTACACCTTC. Protein product: CASSSPGTKHHGYTF.

The rearrangement joins TRBV12-3 or TRBV12-4 to TRBJ1-4, with D tentatively TRBD1 (6 bases). Trimming removed 8 bases at V and 5 bases at J, with 15 bases between. The CDR3 totals 14 residues. CDR3 in amino acids: CASGLGTLNEKLFF. The CDR3 DNA sequence: TGTGCCAGCGGACTCGGGACACTGAATGAAAAACTGTTTTTT.

The chain combines TRBV3-1 with TRBJ2-3; a possible D gene is TRBD2 (6 bases). V was trimmed by 5 bases and J by 0 bases, leaving 12 bases between them. Germline V gives CDR1 LGHDT, CDR2 YNNKEL (reference sequence). The CDR3 has 15 amino acids. CDR3 in DNA: TGTGCCAGCAGCGGAGGGGATGGTAGCACAGATACGCAGTATTTT. This translates into CASSGGDGSTDTQYF.

The chain uses TRBV9 and TRBJ1-3; TRBD1 might be the D (5 bases). Germline-derived CDR1 and CDR2 are SGDLS and YYNGEE. Trimming cost V 4 bases and J 4 bases, with 12 bases left between them. The CDR3 contains 14 residues. The CDR3 spells CASSSGTGGNTIYF. The CDR3 DNA follows: TGTGCCAGCAGCTCGGGGACGGGAGGAAACACCATATATTTT.

CDR3: CASSPGHSSYNSPLHF. The CDR3 DNA reads TGTGCCAGCAGCCCAGGACACAGCTCCTATAATTCACCCCTCCACTTT. This chain connects TRBV7-2 to TRBJ1-6, with TRBD1 as a possible D gene (5 bases). The germline V gene has CDR1 SGHTA and CDR2 FQGNSA. The CDR3 loop spans 16 amino acids. V shed 5 bases and J shed 0 bases, with 11 bases lying between them.

The rearrangement joins TRBV5-1 to TRBJ2-7; TRBD2 matches 12 bases. CDR1 is SGHRS, CDR2 YFSETQ, per germline. The CDR3 length is 14 residues. V was clipped by 6 bases and J by 2 bases; unmatched bases: 3. The DNA for the CDR3 is TGCGCCAGCACCTCTAGCGGGGGGGCCTACGAGCAGTACTTC. As protein: CASTSSGGAYEQYF.

This clonotype was counted a few times. The DNA for the CDR3 is TGTGCCAGCAGTCGAGGACTAGCGGGGGGGCACGATACGCAGTATTTT. This sequence encodes CASSRGLAGGHDTQYF. V gene TRBV6-1 combines with J gene TRBJ2-3; TRBD2 aligns across 15 bases. Trimming took 5 bases from V and 6 from J; bases not matched to a gene: 6. CDR1 and CDR2 from the germline V gene are MNHNS and SASEGT. The CDR3 runs to 16 residues.

V usage is TRBV2 and J usage is TRBJ1-5; D is possibly TRBD1 (6 bases). The V end was cut by 5 bases, the J end by 2 bases, with 22 bases between. The length of the CDR3 is 18 residues. CDR1 is SNHLY, CDR2 FYNNEI, per germline. In DNA form, the CDR3 reads TGTGCCAGCAGTCCGGGACATCTCACTTCCGGGGGCAATCAGCCCCAGCATTTT. Its protein product is CASSPGHLTSGGNQPQHF.

The chain is built from TRBV28 and TRBJ1-4, with 7 bases identical to TRBD1. V lost 7 bases, J lost 3 bases, and 8 bases stayed unmatched. The CDR3 covers 15 residues. Germline CDR1 reads MDHEN; CDR2 reads SYDVKM. The CDR3 nucleotides are TGTGCCAGCAAAAAAACACAGGGGTCTAATGAAAAACTGTTTTTT. Protein: CASKKTQGSNEKLFF.

The gene calls are TRBV7-6 and TRBJ2-3; tentatively, D is TRBD1 (5 bases). Germline V gene lookup returns CDR1 SGHVS and CDR2 FNYEAQ. The CDR3 totals 14 residues. V was cut by 2 bases and J by 8 bases, with 14 bases left in between. In DNA, the CDR3 is TGTGCCAGCAGCTTACCGTCCTACCAGGGTACGCAGTATTTT. Its protein product is CASSLPSYQGTQYF.

This clonotype came up many times. V is TRBV7-2 and J is TRBJ2-5; 10 nucleotides match TRBD1. Germline CDR1 reads SGHTA; CDR2 reads FQGNSA. The CDR3 is 14 amino acids. V lost 5 bases and J lost 4; bases outside the gene matches: 4. For the CDR3, the DNA is TGTGCCAGCAGCCCTCGGACAGGGGGAGAGACCCAGTACTTC. The encoded protein is CASSPRTGGETQYF.

This clonotype was found a few times. The V call is TRBV12-3 or TRBV12-4, the J call TRBJ2-3, with unresolved D. CDR3 length: 14 amino acids. Trimming cost V 3 bases and J 0 bases, with 7 bases left between them. The CDR3 is CASSFTSSTDTQYF. In nucleotides, the CDR3 is TGTGCCAGCAGTTTTACGTCTAGCACAGATACGCAGTATTTT.

V usage is TRBV12-3 or TRBV12-4 and J usage is TRBJ2-7; 7 positions match TRBD1. J gave up 6 bases and V 3 bases, and 8 bases lay outside the gene matches. The CDR3 covers 14 residues. The CDR3 DNA is TGTGCCAGCAGTTTTTTGGACAGGAGAATCGAGCAGTACTTC. Translation gives CASSFLDRRIEQYF.

J is TRBJ2-1 and V is TRBV6-4; 9 bases are shared with TRBD2. The junction had 9 bases not matched to a gene; V was cut back by 4 bases and J by 8 bases. This CDR3 is built from 15 residues. The germline CDR1 and CDR2 sequences are MRHNA and SNTAGT. The CDR3 nucleotides are TGTGCCAGCAGTGGCGGTAGCGGGAGTTCTTATGAGCAGTTCTTC. Translating it yields CASSGGSGSSYEQFF.

The chain joins TRBV30 to TRBJ1-1; D is possibly TRBD1 (5 bases). The CDR3 is 12 residues long. Looked up from germline, CDR1 is GTSNPN and CDR2 is SVGIG (reference sequence). Between the trimmed V and J ends, which lost 3 bases and 7 bases, there was a span of 12 bases. The CDR3 DNA sequence: TGTGCCTGGAGGGTCGGACACCTTGAAGCTTTCTTT. As protein: CAWRVGHLEAFF.